The entry below describes one T cell receptor beta chain. Germline V gene sequence: CDR1 MNHEY, CDR2 SVGAGI. This CDR3 has 15 residues. J lost 7 bases, V lost 1 base, and 4 bases had no gene match. The record originates from a study of blood T cell repertoires in COVID-19. Study as a whole: The United States, Italy and Spain provided the acute and convalescent COVID-19 samples. From T cells, B-cell-depleted T cells, or PBMCs came the material, which was cDNA or gDNA.

As originally analysed: Estimated nucleated cell counts came from reference gene primer amplification. TCRdb's copy holds only in-frame clones and misses some; the assay was immunoSEQ multiplex PCR. V and J calls plus clone size are reproduced from that table; the DNA served to infer D and trimming. The top ten hold 4% to 5% of the sample, which has about 140,000 clones, 75% to 90% seen once. The sequence was collected from an elderly woman with acute or convalescent COVID-19. J is TRBJ1-6 and V is TRBV6-5; 7 bases are a match to TRBD1. Source material: peripheral blood. The CDR3 DNA is TGTGCCAGCAGTTACTTCCGGGACAGCAATTCACCCCTCCACTTT. It translates to CASSYFRDSNSPLHF.